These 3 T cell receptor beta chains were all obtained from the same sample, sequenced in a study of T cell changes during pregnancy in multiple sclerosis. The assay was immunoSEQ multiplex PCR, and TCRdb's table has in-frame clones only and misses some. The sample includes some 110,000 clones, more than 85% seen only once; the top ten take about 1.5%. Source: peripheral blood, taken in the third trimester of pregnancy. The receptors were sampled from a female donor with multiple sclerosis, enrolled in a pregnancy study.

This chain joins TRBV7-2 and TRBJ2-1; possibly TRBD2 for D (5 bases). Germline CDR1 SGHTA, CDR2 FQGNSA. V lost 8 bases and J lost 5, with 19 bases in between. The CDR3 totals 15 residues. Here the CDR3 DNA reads TGTGCCAGCTCTTGGACTGCCGTTAAAAACAATGAGCAGTTCTTC. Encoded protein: CASSWTAVKNNEQFF.

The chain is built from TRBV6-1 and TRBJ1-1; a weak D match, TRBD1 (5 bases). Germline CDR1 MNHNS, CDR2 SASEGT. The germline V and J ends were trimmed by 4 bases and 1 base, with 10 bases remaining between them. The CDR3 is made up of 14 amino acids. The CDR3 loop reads CASSGRGRNTEAFF. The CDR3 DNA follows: TGTGCCAGCAGTGGGAGGGGAAGGAACACTGAAGCTTTCTTT.

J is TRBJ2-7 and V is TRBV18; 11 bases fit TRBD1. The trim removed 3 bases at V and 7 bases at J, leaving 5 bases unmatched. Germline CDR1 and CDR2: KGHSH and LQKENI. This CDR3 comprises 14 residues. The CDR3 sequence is CASSPGTGGREQYF. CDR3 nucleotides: TGTGCCAGCTCACCCGGGACAGGGGGTAGGGAGCAGTACTTC.